This entry lists 23 T cell receptor beta chains sequenced from one sample in a study of regulatory T cells in long-lasting Graves disease. Documented time point: newly diagnosed GD, antithyroid drugs for less than 3 months. Extracted PBMC RNA gave rise to the TCR library. Arm-PCR of CDR3 regions and iRepertoire HTBI primers were used to build TCR beta libraries. In TCRdb, the multiplex PCR reads were re-called with MiXCR into one record per CDR3 protein. The repertoire holds 350,000 to 400,000 distinct CDR3 sequences, roughly a sixth seen once, with 22% in the top ten. This specimen consisted of peripheral blood mononuclear cells (PBMCs), obtained at new diagnosis, from a patient treated with antithyroid drugs. These receptors originate from a female donor with Graves disease.

This clonotype came up many times. The chain has TRBV9 and TRBJ2-3; 8 positions agree with TRBD1. V was pared by 3 bases and J by 3 bases, with 6 bases of the junction left unmatched. This CDR3 is built from 15 residues. CDR1 and CDR2 (germline): SGDLS, YYNGEE. The CDR3 DNA reads TGTGCCAGCAGCGAGACAGGGGCTGCTACAGATACGCAGTATTTT. It yields the protein CASSETGAATDTQYF.

The V gene is TRBV4-3, the J gene TRBJ2-5, with D perhaps matching TRBD2 (6 bases). Per the germline V gene, CDR1 is LGHNA and CDR2 is YSLEER. The length of the CDR3 is 15 residues. V lost 0 bases, J lost 11 bases, and 19 bases lay in between. Here the CDR3 DNA reads TGCGCCAGCAGCCAAGAGGGAGGAGCCTACAATGAGCAGTACTTC. It translates to CASSQEGGAYNEQYF.

This clonotype was recorded many times. A much larger clonotype is one base distant, so this may be a read error. The rearrangement links TRBV12-3 or TRBV12-4 to TRBJ1-3, with D perhaps TRBD1 (5 bases). The CDR3 has 14 amino acids. Trimming stripped 3 bases from V and 0 bases from J, with 6 bases between. CDR3 sequence: CASSFDSSGNTIYF. The CDR3 nucleotides are TGTGCCAGCAGTTTTGACAGCTCTGGAAACACCATATATTTT.

The table lists this clonotype with many counts. The chain uses TRBV5-1 and TRBJ1-1, with D possibly TRBD1 on 5 matching bases. The germline CDR1 and CDR2 sequences are SGHRS and YFSETQ. The CDR3 spans 13 residues. With 2 bases removed from V and 6 bases from J, the gap between germline ends came to 11 bases. In nucleotides, the CDR3 is TGCGCCAGCAGCTTTAAGGGGAATCCTGAAGCTTTCTTT. Its protein product is CASSFKGNPEAFF.

This chain joins TRBV10-2 and TRBJ2-3; possibly TRBD2 for D (6 bases). The V gene's germline CDR1 is WSHSY and CDR2 SAAADI. This CDR3 is built from 13 residues. Trimming stripped 8 bases from V and 6 bases from J, with 15 bases between. The CDR3 protein is CASGGWEWDTQYF. The CDR3 DNA reads TGCGCCAGCGGAGGGTGGGAGTGGGATACGCAGTATTTT.

The chain combines TRBV10-3 with TRBJ2-6; TRBD1 matches at 8 bases. Germline lookup yields CDR1 ENHRY and CDR2 SYGVKD. V lost 6 bases and J lost 0; bases outside the gene matches: 7. This CDR3 contains 17 residues. Written as DNA, the CDR3 is TGTGCCATCAGGGGGGCAGGGGGCGACTCTGGGGCCAACGTCCTGACTTTC. Amino acids: CAIRGAGGDSGANVLTF.

This clonotype was detected many times. The chain combines TRBV5-1 with TRBJ2-7, with TRBD2 matching over 7 bases. This CDR3 contains 15 residues. V shed 4 bases, J shed 3 bases, and the junction held 10 bases outside the gene matches. From germline, CDR1 is SGHRS and CDR2 YFSETQ. The CDR3 loop is CASSGAGTTNYEQYF. The CDR3, as DNA: TGCGCCAGCAGCGGGGCCGGGACTACCAACTACGAGCAGTACTTC. The full variable domain, with the rest looked up from reference TRBV5-1 and TRBJ2-7, is KAGVTQTPRYLIKTRGQQVTLSCSPISGHRSVSWYQQTPGQGLQFLFEYFSETQRNKGNFPGRFSGRQFSNSRSEMNVSTLELGDSALYLCASSGAGTTNYEQYFGPGTRLTVT.

This clonotype was detected many times. CDR3 DNA sequence: TGCAGTGCTAGGCGTAGGGCTAGCGGGGAGGATACGCAGTATTTT. Amino acids: CSARRRASGEDTQYF. The V gene is TRBV20-1, the J gene TRBJ2-3, with TRBD2 matching 9 bases. The CDR3 loop spans 15 amino acids. Germline CDR1 and CDR2: DFQATT and SNEGSKA (reference sequence). V shed 3 bases, J shed 6 bases, and the junction held 10 bases outside the gene matches.

This rearrangement joins TRBV5-6 to TRBJ2-5; D remains unclear. Germline CDR1 reads SGHDT; CDR2 reads YYEEEE. Between the trimmed V and J ends, which lost 0 bases and 4 bases, there was a span of 7 bases. This CDR3 spans 13 amino acids. CDR3 protein: CASSLEGRETQYF. The CDR3 region has the DNA TGTGCCAGCAGCTTGGAGGGTCGAGAGACCCAGTACTTC.

This clonotype came up many times. This chain links TRBV6-2 or TRBV6-3 with TRBJ2-3; 7 bases line up with TRBD1. Germline loops: CDR1 MNHEY, CDR2 SVGEGT. The junction had 19 bases not matched to a gene; V was cut back by 6 bases and J by 4 bases. CDR3 length equals 18 residues. The CDR3 DNA reads TGTGCCAGCAGCTCTAATACCGCGGACAGGAACTCCCCAGATACGCAGTATTTT. Protein product: CASSSNTADRNSPDTQYF.

There are many counts of this clonotype. V is TRBV4-1 and J is TRBJ1-5; the D gene is possibly TRBD1 (6 bases). Germline V CDR1 and CDR2: MGHRA, YSYEKL. Between the trimmed V and J ends, which lost 0 bases and 7 bases, there was a span of 13 bases. The CDR3 has 15 residues. The CDR3 spells CASSQDIRGGQPQHF. CDR3 sequence (DNA): TGCGCCAGCAGCCAAGATATCAGGGGTGGACAGCCCCAGCATTTT.

This clonotype was counted ten times or more. This rearrangement joins TRBV18 to TRBJ1-1; no clear D gene. The CDR3 has 13 amino acids. The V end lost 8 bases, the J end lost 2 bases, and 12 bases lay between the germline ends. Germline loops: CDR1 KGHSH, CDR2 LQKENI. The CDR3 reads CASSPDGNTEAFF. For the CDR3, the DNA is TGTGCCAGCAGCCCCGACGGTAACACTGAAGCTTTCTTT.

This clonotype came up many times. This chain links TRBV24-1 with TRBJ1-2; TRBD1 aligns across 7 bases. CDR1 and CDR2 from the germline V gene are KGHDR and SFDVKD. The CDR3 contains 13 residues. Trimming removed 4 bases from V and 8 bases from J; junction bases left unmatched: 6. The CDR3 DNA reads as TGTGCCACCAGTGAAATGACAGGGCTCGGCTACACCTTC. This codes for CATSEMTGLGYTF.

The chain uses TRBV7-2 and TRBJ2-3; the match to TRBD2 covers 7 bases. The CDR3 runs 15 residues. Germline CDR1 is SGHTA and CDR2 is FQGNSA. The junction had 9 bases not matched to a gene; V was cut back by 4 bases and J by 5 bases. The CDR3, as DNA: TGTGCCAGCAGCTCCCAACTAGCGTCGGGAGATACGCAGTATTTT. Encoded protein: CASSSQLASGDTQYF. Combining the CDR3 with reference TRBV7-2 and TRBJ2-3 gives the whole variable domain GAGVSQSPSNKVTEKGKDVELRCDPISGHTALYWYRQSLGQGLEFLIYFQGNSAPDKSGLPSDRFSAERTGGSVSTLTIQRTQQEDSAVYLCASSSQLASGDTQYFGPGTRLTVL.

This clonotype was recorded at least ten times. The V gene is TRBV11-2, the J gene TRBJ2-7, with TRBD2 matching 11 bases. CDR1 SGHAT and CDR2 FQNNGV come from the germline V gene. V lost 1 base and J lost 7; bases outside the gene matches: 3. The CDR3 consists of 14 residues. DNA of the CDR3: TGTGCCAGCAGCTTAGGACTAGCGGGAATGGAGCAGTACTTC. Encoded protein: CASSLGLAGMEQYF.

The CDR3 DNA follows: TGTGCCAGCAGCCGGGGGCGGGGGGCCCACAATGAGCAGTTCTTC. Translating gives CASSRGRGAHNEQFF. V gene TRBV9 combines with J gene TRBJ2-1; TRBD2 matches 8 bases. J was trimmed by 5 bases and V by 4 bases; bases with no gene match: 8. Germline CDR1 SGDLS, CDR2 YYNGEE. The CDR3 contains 15 residues.

This clonotype was recorded a few times. The chain combines TRBV7-2 with TRBJ2-1, with a tentative D call TRBD1 (5 bases). The CDR3 is 15 residues long. The germline V and J ends were trimmed by 2 bases and 8 bases, with 16 bases remaining between them. Germline-derived CDR1 and CDR2 are SGHTA and FQGNSA. The CDR3 sequence is CASSLSAGNSDEQFF. The CDR3 coding sequence is TGTGCCAGCAGCTTATCGGCAGGGAATTCCGATGAGCAGTTCTTC.

The chain is built from TRBV12-3 or TRBV12-4 and TRBJ2-5, with unresolved D. The CDR3 loop spans 12 amino acids. The V end was cut by 3 bases, the J end by 5 bases, with 7 bases between. CDR3 nucleotides: TGTGCCAGCAGTTTGCCTGAGGAGACCCAGTACTTC. Protein sequence: CASSLPEETQYF.

As for this clonotype: A much bigger clone sits one base away, suggesting this may be a read error. This chain connects TRBV11-2 to TRBJ2-7; TRBD1 is a possible D gene (6 bases). The CDR3 loop spans 16 amino acids. Germline loops: CDR1 SGHAT, CDR2 FQNNGV. The chain's CDR3 is CACRRVTGRSSYEQYF. The CDR3 nucleotides are TGTGCCTGCAGACGAGTAACAGGGCGAAGCTCCTACGAGCAGTACTTC.

This clonotype was recorded a few times. This chain connects TRBV19 to TRBJ2-7, with D maybe TRBD1 (6 bases). V lost 5 bases and J 3 bases, leaving 20 bases between the germline ends. Germline loops: CDR1 LNHDA, CDR2 SQIVND (reference sequence). The CDR3 runs 16 residues. In nucleotides, the CDR3 is TGTGCCAGTAGTGCGGAATACAGGGACGACAACTACGAGCAGTACTTC. Translation: CASSAEYRDDNYEQYF.

This clonotype came up many times. The gene calls are TRBV12-3 or TRBV12-4 and TRBJ1-3, with D possibly TRBD1 on 5 matching bases. The CDR3 runs 16 residues. The V gene lost 7 bases and the J gene lost 0 bases, with 16 bases spanning the gap. CDR3 coding DNA: TGTGCCAGCACCCCCGGGGACCCACACTCTGGAAACACCATATATTTT. Translating it yields CASTPGDPHSGNTIYF.

This clonotype was detected once. The chain uses TRBV2 and TRBJ2-1; the D gene is possibly TRBD1 (6 bases). This CDR3 region has 16 residues. The ends were cut back, 3 bases at V and 3 bases at J, with 15 bases in the middle. CDR1 and CDR2 (germline): SNHLY, FYNNEI. CDR3 DNA: TGTGCCAGCAGTGATTGGGGGACACAAGTCTACAATGAGCAGTTCTTC. As protein: CASSDWGTQVYNEQFF. The full variable domain, with the rest looked up from reference TRBV2 and TRBJ2-1, is EPEVTQTPSHQVTQMGQEVILRCVPISNHLYFYWYRQILGQKVEFLVSFYNNEISEKSEIFDDQFSVERPDGSNFTLKIRSTKLEDSAMYFCASSDWGTQVYNEQFFGPGTRLTVL.

In its sample, this clonotype was seen many times. The chain carries TRBV12-3 or TRBV12-4 and TRBJ2-1; D remains unclear. The V and J ends lost 6 bases and 6 bases respectively, with 18 bases between them. The CDR3 consists of 15 residues. The CDR3 protein is CASSPVTPHSNEQFF. In DNA, the CDR3 is TGTGCCAGCAGCCCCGTGACGCCTCACAGCAATGAGCAGTTCTTC.